The sequence of this T cell receptor beta chain was determined in a study of regulatory T cells in long-lasting Graves disease. Study-level findings and limits: Study was limited to peripheral blood, excluding thyroid tissue. Among the persistent patients, 2,500 to 3,500 public clonotypes were shared, more than the 950 to 1,000 shared among new patients. TCR diversity in persistent Graves' patients was below that of newly diagnosed ones.

V shed 2 bases, J shed 6 bases, and the junction held 2 bases outside the gene matches. The germline V gene encodes CDR1 KGHSH and CDR2 LQKENI. The CDR3 consists of 15 residues. This clonotype was recorded many times. Antigen: not known. Through Arm-PCR of CDR3 regions and iRepertoire HTBI primers, TCR beta libraries were built. TCRdb re-analysed the multiplex PCR reads in MiXCR, keeping a single row per CDR3 protein. The table includes some 280,000 distinct CDR3 sequences, more than 20% detected once. Time point in this sample: persistent/refractory GD, antithyroid drugs over 5 years with positive TRAb. Isolated PBMC RNA provided the starting material for the TCR library. Under American Thyroid Association guidelines, Graves' disease was diagnosed.

Sequenced here: peripheral blood mononuclear cells (PBMCs), sampled when the disease was refractory, from a patient treated with antithyroid drugs. The sequence derives from a female donor with Graves disease. The V gene is TRBV18, the J gene TRBJ1-4; TRBD1 agrees at 11 bases. The CDR3 coding sequence is TGTGCCAGCTCACCAAGGACAGGGGGCGATGAAAAACTGTTTTTT. Its protein product is CASSPRTGGDEKLFF.